Given below is one TCR beta chain in context. This clonotype is a singleton in its sample. The specificity of this receptor is unknown. Base-call qualities are not available, and no considerably larger clone is one nucleotide away. A lone read gives weak evidence. The CDR3, cysteine through phenylalanine, is 15 amino acids long. The entry retains the CDR3 DNA only, 45 bases that are in frame from base 1. The junction shows trimming of 0 bases on V and 7 bases on J, plus 14 bases between the germline ends. CDR1 and CDR2 are read off the germline V gene as SGHRS and YFSETQ. Stable Graves' hyperthyroidism was defined as no progression to ophthalmopathy during 18 months of follow-up. Hyperthyroidism patients were newly diagnosed, had a disease duration of under 2 months, and were aged 18 to 65 years. Any patient with an uncontrolled infection, another autoimmune disease, pregnancy or lactation was excluded. Diagnoses were based on clinical symptoms, serum thyroxine and TRAb, thyroid ultrasound and orbital computed tomography. PBMCs were separated from 7.5 to 10 ml of fresh peripheral blood using Ficoll-Paque density gradient centrifugation. Total RNA was extracted using Trizol reagent, and RNA quality was assessed on an Agilent 2100 Bioanalyzer.

The TCR beta CDR3 regions were amplified from RNA transcripts. The first round of RT-PCR for the TCR CDR3 was performed with the HTBI primer set and the Qiagen OneStep RT-PCR kit. The libraries were constructed in a second round of multiplex PCR and then size-selected and purified. Paired-end sequencing of the libraries was performed with 100 bp reads on an Illumina HiSeq2000. The study's processing was this. SOAPnuke was used to process the raw data, throwing out any read that contained adapters or uncalled bases, had a mean Phred below 15, or lacked an exact constant-primer or identifier match. COPE v1.2.5 was used to merge high-quality paired reads, and clonotypes were defined as unique nucleotide sequences. MiTCR v1.1 was used to align the clonotypes against IMGT TRBV, TRBD and TRBJ reference segments. The analysis included only V-J combinations with a frequency above 0.0001, which together covered approximately 99% of the repertoires. The TCS score was defined as the ratio of F50 (clonal expansion) to E x V (chaos), calculated using BLOSUM62-based TCRdist between CDR3 peptides within each V-J. Welch's t-statistics and random forest reduced roughly 540 V-J features to 10 to 15, which were used in a naive Bayes classifier (R e1071). TCRdb applied fastp at Q25 and MiXCR to the public reads, then kept only in-frame beta chains. A single entry per CDR3 protein holds the most common genes and DNA from its merged rows. It is TCRdb's table, rather than the study itself, that gives the V and J calls and clone size. This sample is represented by about 710,000 distinct CDR3 sequences; about a sixth of them were singletons. The ten largest clones take up about 8.4% of the sample.

The data stem from a study of T cells in Graves' hyperthyroidism and ophthalmopathy (dated by TCRdb to about 2019). Broadly, across the study: Peripheral blood samples were taken at initial diagnosis, before any treatment was given. To identify TCR V-J signatures that set the groups apart, the researchers used a discovery cohort of about a hundred patients, made up of under 45 with Graves' ophthalmopathy and 55 to 65 with stable Graves' hyperthyroidism. Prospective prediction of ophthalmopathy was tested in an independent validation cohort consisting of 18 hyperthyroidism patients and more than 15 patients who later progressed to ophthalmopathy. The approximately 100 discovery patients were divided at random into training and test sets in a 7:3 ratio. In addition, the study compared T-cell repertoires in thyroid tissue and in blood from six Graves' hyperthyroidism patients. After blood sampling, hyperthyroidism patients were treated with methimazole at a starting dose of 30 mg daily, and ophthalmopathy patients were treated with high-dose intravenous methylprednisolone. TCR Vbeta CDR3 sequencing of 135 peripheral blood samples (43 ophthalmopathy, 75 hyperthyroidism and roughly 17 progressor patients) is reported in the paper. The paper as a whole reports these results and caveats: Sample size was not statistically predetermined, and investigators were not blinded to group allocation. Ophthalmopathy was separated from stable hyperthyroidism by a 13 V-J signature model, with 85% to 90% sensitivity and 81% to 83% specificity obtained in cross-validation and 80%/75% obtained in testing. In validation, progression to ophthalmopathy was predicted by the model with 70.59% sensitivity and 72% to 85% specificity, a median of approximately 6.5 months before onset. Most expanded thyroid clonotypes (frequency above 0.001) were also detected in blood, a finding suggesting that blood repertoires may reflect thyroid immune responses.

Sequencing was performed on blood. This sequence was found in a young man with Graves' hyperthyroidism. The sequence is built from TRBV5-1 and TRBJ2-1; the D element might be TRBD1 or TRBD2, as each aligns at 5 bases. The sequence in DNA is TGCGCCAGCAGCTTGGTACTAGGGGCCGGGAATGAGCAGTTCTTC. Its translation reads: CASSLVLGAGNEQFF.